One T cell receptor (beta chain) is described in this entry. Germline CDR1 SGHRS, CDR2 YFSETQ. The CDR3 consists of 16 residues. V dropped 4 bases and J dropped 0; count of bases not matched to a gene: 6. The source of the sample is a study of control samples from healthy donors and cancer patients. Produced via immunoSEQ multiplex PCR; TCRdb's table is partial and in-frame only. The sample has about 140,000 clones; roughly nine tenths are singletons. V is TRBV5-1 and J is TRBJ2-7; 11 positions agree with TRBD2. Sequencing was done on a sample of blood. The TCR originated in a woman in her 30s in good health. The CDR3 DNA follows: TGCGCCAGCAGCATCGGGACTAGCGGACTCTCCTACGAGCAGTACTTC. Its protein is CASSIGTSGLSYEQYF.